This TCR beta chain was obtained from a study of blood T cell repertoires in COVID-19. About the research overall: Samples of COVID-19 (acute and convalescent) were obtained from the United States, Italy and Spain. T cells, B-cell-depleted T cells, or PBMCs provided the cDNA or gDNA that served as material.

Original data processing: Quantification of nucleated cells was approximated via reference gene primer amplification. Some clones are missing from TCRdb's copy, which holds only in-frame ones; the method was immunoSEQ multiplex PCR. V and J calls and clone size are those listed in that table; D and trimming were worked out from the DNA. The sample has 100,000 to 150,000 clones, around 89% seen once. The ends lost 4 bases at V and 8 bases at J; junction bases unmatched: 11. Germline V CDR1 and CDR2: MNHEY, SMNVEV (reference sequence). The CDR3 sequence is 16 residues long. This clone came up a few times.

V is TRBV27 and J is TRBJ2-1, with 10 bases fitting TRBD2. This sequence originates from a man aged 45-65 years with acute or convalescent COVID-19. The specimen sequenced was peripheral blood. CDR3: CASSSRPSGSRYEQFF. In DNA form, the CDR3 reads TGTGCCAGCAGTTCTCGGCCTAGCGGGAGCAGGTATGAGCAGTTCTTC.